The 9 T cell receptor beta chains listed next were all sequenced from one sample in a study of cytomegalovirus exposure and HLA in healthy donors (dated by TCRdb to about 2017). The library was generated by the immunoSEQ multiplex PCR assay. The multiplex PCR relied on a mix of 60 forward primers for TCR Vbeta segments and 13 reverse primers for TCR Jbeta segments. The table comes from immuneACCESS by way of TCRdb, which keeps in-frame sequences with V and J called. Part of the clones is missing from these tables; in studies checked, under half for an unresolved V gene and the rest for unknown reasons. Present in this sample are 90,000 to 120,000 clones, over 80% of which were seen just once. The ten top clones hold roughly 2.5% of the sample. Sequencing used PBMCs. The source of these receptors is a man aged 25-45 years in good health and CMV-seropositive.

The CDR3 sequence: CASSPEGTGGAEAFF. In nucleotides, the CDR3 is TGTGCCAGCAGTCCCGAGGGGACAGGGGGCGCGGAAGCTTTCTTT. The chain combines TRBV6-5 with TRBJ1-1; 12 bases line up with TRBD1. The CDR3 is 15 residues long. CDR1 is MNHEY, CDR2 SVGAGI, per germline. With V trimmed by 5 bases and J by 8 bases, 9 bases remained unmatched.

This clone was seen just once. Written as DNA, the CDR3 is TGTGCCACCAGCAGGGCTCCGAGCGGGGCCTCCTACGAGCAGTACTTC. Protein: CATSRAPSGASYEQYF. The rearrangement links TRBV15 to TRBJ2-7; TRBD2 matches at 7 bases. CDR1 and CDR2 (germline): LNHNV, YYDKDF (reference sequence). The CDR3 runs to 16 residues. The ends lost 3 bases at V and 0 bases at J; junction bases unmatched: 8.

This clone was recorded once. This chain uses TRBV6-6 with TRBJ1-5, with D possibly being TRBD1 (5 bases). Deletions cut 4 bases from V and 6 bases from J, with 10 bases between. CDR1 and CDR2 (germline): MNHNY, SVGAGI (reference sequence). The CDR3 is 13 residues long. In DNA, the CDR3 is TGTGCCAGCAGTTTACAGGAGGGTCAGCCCCAGCATTTT. This sequence encodes CASSLQEGQPQHF.

Concerning this clone itself: Its ends do not fully match the called genes, so a read error is possible. The chain uses TRBV7-9 and TRBJ1-1; tentatively, D is TRBD1 (5 bases). The germline CDR1 and CDR2 sequences are SEHNR and FQNEAQ (reference sequence). The CDR3 consists of 13 residues. The CDR3 bases are TGTTCCAGCAGCTTGGGGGGGTACACTGAAGCTTTCTTT. Amino acids: CSSSLGGYTEAFF.

The chain is built from TRBV6-6 and TRBJ1-1; the D gene is possibly TRBD1 (5 bases). Between the trimmed V and J ends, which lost 4 bases and 2 bases, there was a span of 5 bases. CDR3 length: 12 residues. Germline V gene sequence: CDR1 MNHNY, CDR2 SVGAGI (reference sequence). The CDR3 DNA reads as TGTGCCAGCAGTTGGACAAACACTGAAGCTTTCTTT. This encodes CASSWTNTEAFF.

This clone was counted once. The chain couples TRBV19 to TRBJ1-1; tentative D call: TRBD1 (5 bases). Germline CDR1 and CDR2: LNHDA and SQIVND (reference sequence). V was shortened by 3 bases and J by 4 bases, with 21 bases between the two germline ends. The length of the CDR3 is 17 residues. The CDR3 loop reads CASSIRVKGAQGTEAFF. As DNA, the CDR3 is TGTGCCAGTAGTATCCGCGTGAAAGGGGCGCAGGGCACTGAAGCTTTCTTT.

This chain connects TRBV7-8 to TRBJ1-4, with D tentatively TRBD1 (5 bases). Germline V lookup: CDR1 SGHVS, CDR2 FQNEAQ. This CDR3 is built from 15 residues. Trimming shortened V by 5 bases and J by 8 bases, and 18 bases separated the two germline ends. This CDR3 is CASSAWESGKEKLFF. The CDR3 coding sequence is TGTGCCAGCAGCGCGTGGGAATCAGGGAAAGAAAAACTGTTTTTT.

A remark on this clone: One end of the junction varies from germline; a read error may be responsible. In DNA, the CDR3 is TGTTCCAGCAGCCCCTATAGCGGGGGGAATCTTGACGAGCAGTACTTC. Amino acid sequence: CSSSPYSGGNLDEQYF. The chain links TRBV7-9 to TRBJ2-7; 10 nucleotides line up with TRBD2. Germline V CDR1 and CDR2: SEHNR, FQNEAQ (reference sequence). The CDR3 is 16 residues long.

V usage is TRBV29-1 and J usage is TRBJ1-1; D not certain. Trimming stripped 1 base from V and 0 bases from J, with 6 bases between. The CDR3 totals 13 residues. CDR1 and CDR2 from the germline V gene are SQVTM and ANQGSEA. DNA of the CDR3: TGCAGCGTTGAAGGGCGGTTGAACACTGAAGCTTTCTTT. It specifies CSVEGRLNTEAFF.